The T cell receptor beta chain under discussion was sequenced for a study of blood T cell repertoires in COVID-19. The V gene's germline CDR1 is SGHDT and CDR2 YYEEEE. The CDR3 length is 14 residues. V lost 3 bases, J lost 4 bases, and 13 bases lay in between. This clone was detected only a few times. Sequencing used immunoSEQ multiplex PCR; TCRdb keeps in-frame clones, though not all of them. The data contain about 36,000 clones, around four fifths of them singletons. The sequenced sample was peripheral blood. The clonotype originates from a human donor in a cohort sampled during active or convalescent COVID-19. The donor label of this sample is uncertain. This chain uses TRBV5-6 with TRBJ1-2, with D perhaps matching TRBD1 (5 bases). The CDR3 bases are TGTGCCAGCAGCTCAGGGTATACCTTCTATGGCTACACCTTC. Protein: CASSSGYTFYGYTF.